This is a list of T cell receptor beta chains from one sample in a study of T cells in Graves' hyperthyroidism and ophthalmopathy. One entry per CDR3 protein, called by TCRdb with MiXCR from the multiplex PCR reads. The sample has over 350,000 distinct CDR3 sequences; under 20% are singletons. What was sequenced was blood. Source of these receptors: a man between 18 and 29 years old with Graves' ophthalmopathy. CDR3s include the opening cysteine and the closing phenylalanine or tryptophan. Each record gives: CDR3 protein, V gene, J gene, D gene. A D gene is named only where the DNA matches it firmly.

CASSQQSSGGYTF	TRBV14	TRBJ1-2	-
CASSPRQGANTEAFF	TRBV5-1	TRBJ1-1	TRBD1
CASGRDRSSQETQYF	TRBV2	TRBJ2-5	TRBD2
CATQTDNSPLHF	TRBV7-9	TRBJ1-6	-
CATSGDRDLTTEAFF	TRBV15	TRBJ1-1	TRBD1
CASSWNGEGTEAFF	TRBV5-1	TRBJ1-1	-
CASRRITDTQYF	TRBV7-2	TRBJ2-3	-
CASSFSSRGPDTQYF	TRBV19	TRBJ2-3	-
CASSFAPLTF	TRBV27	TRBJ1-2	-
CASSAGRQINSPLHF	TRBV5-5	TRBJ1-6	-
CASSPPGTGDGQPQHF	TRBV18	TRBJ1-5	TRBD1
CASSDDSGSGANVLTF	TRBV6-4	TRBJ2-6	-
CASTGGDTQYF	TRBV6-1	TRBJ2-3	-
CASSEAGMGGYTF	TRBV2	TRBJ1-2	-
CASSPRDSSGNTIYF	TRBV5-1	TRBJ1-3	TRBD1
CASSSSTGNYGYTF	TRBV11-2	TRBJ1-2	TRBD1
CASSLEEDTEAFF	TRBV12-3/TRBV12-4	TRBJ1-1	-
CASSYSGGLGEKLFF	TRBV6-5	TRBJ1-4	-
CASSPSGDTEAFF	TRBV7-8	TRBJ1-1	-
CASSSSRDRGTEAFF	TRBV27	TRBJ1-1	TRBD1
CASSPRTGPYSGANVLTF	TRBV25-1	TRBJ2-6	TRBD1
CASSYSWGGIGEQFF	TRBV6-2/TRBV6-3	TRBJ2-1	-
CASSEATGYTYEQYF	TRBV6-1	TRBJ2-7	-
CAVRGPSTQETQYF	TRBV6-1	TRBJ2-5	-
CASSADDSRLYEQYF	TRBV9	TRBJ2-7	-